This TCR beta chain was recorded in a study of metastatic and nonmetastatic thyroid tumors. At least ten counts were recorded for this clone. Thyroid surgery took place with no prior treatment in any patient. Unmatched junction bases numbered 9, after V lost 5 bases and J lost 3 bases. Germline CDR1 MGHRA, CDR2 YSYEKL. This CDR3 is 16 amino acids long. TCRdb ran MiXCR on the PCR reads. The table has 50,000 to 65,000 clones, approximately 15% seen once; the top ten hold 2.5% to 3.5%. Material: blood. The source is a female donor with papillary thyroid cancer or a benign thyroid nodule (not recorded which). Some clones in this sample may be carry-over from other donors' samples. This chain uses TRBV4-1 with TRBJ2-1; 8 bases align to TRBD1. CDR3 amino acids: CASSSWTGQVYNEQFF. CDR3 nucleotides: TGCGCCAGCAGCTCCTGGACGGGACAGGTCTACAATGAGCAGTTCTTC.